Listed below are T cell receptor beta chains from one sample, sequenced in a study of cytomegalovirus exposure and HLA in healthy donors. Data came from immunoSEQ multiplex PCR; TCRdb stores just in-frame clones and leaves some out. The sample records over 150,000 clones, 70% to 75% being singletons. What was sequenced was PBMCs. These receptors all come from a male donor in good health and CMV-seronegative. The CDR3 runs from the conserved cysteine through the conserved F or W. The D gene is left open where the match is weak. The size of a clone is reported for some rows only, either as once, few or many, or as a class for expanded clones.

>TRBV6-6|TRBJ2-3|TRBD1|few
TGTGCCAGCAGTTGGACAGGGAGCACAGATACGCAGTATTTT
CASSWTGSTDTQYF
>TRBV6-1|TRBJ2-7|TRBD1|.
TGTGCCAGCAGAGACAGGGGAGGCGAGCAGTACTTC
CASRDRGGEQYF
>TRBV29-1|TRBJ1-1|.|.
TGCAGCGTTGAAGATCTTCAGGCAGGCCTCATGAACACTGAAGCTTTCTTT
CSVEDLQAGLMNTEAFF
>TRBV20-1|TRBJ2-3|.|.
TGCAGTGCCCGTGGCGATACGCAGTATTTT
CSARGDTQYF
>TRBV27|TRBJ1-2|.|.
TGTGCCAGCAGTCCGAGAGGGCGAACTAACTATGGCTACACCTTC
CASSPRGRTNYGYTF
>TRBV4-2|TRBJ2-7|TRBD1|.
TGTGCCAGCAGCCAAGAGGGGTCGGCGGACAGGTACTACGAGCAGTACTTC
CASSQEGSADRYYEQYF
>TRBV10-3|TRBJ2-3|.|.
TGTGCCATCAGGCCGCGTCGGGAAAGCACAGATACGCAGTATTTT
CAIRPRRESTDTQYF
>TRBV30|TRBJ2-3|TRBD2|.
TGTGCCTGGAGCCTAGCGGGAGGTTGGGCAGATACGCAGTATTTT
CAWSLAGGWADTQYF
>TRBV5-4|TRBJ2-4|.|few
TGTGCCAGCAGCACCGGTCCGGGAGCGTCCAAAAACATTCAGTACTTC
CASSTGPGASKNIQYF
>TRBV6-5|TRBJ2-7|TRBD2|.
TGTGCCAGCAGTCCCGAGACTAGCGGGAGCTACGAGCAGTACTTC
CASSPETSGSYEQYF
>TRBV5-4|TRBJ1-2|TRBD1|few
TGTGCCAGCAGCCCACAGGGGGGTACTAACTATGGCTACACCTTC
CASSPQGGTNYGYTF
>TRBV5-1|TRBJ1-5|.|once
TGCGCCAGCAGCCTGGGGGGGGGCCGCAATCAGCCCCAGCATTTT
CASSLGGGRNQPQHF
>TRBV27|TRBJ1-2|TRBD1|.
TGTGCCAGCAGCTGGGACAGGGGGCGAGGCTACACCTTC
CASSWDRGRGYTF
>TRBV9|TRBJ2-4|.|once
TGTGCCAGCAGCGCCCCGTCCAAAAACATTCAGTACTTC
CASSAPSKNIQYF
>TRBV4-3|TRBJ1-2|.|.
TGCGCCAGCAGCCAAGCACCACGGGATGGTTGGCGTGGCTACACCTTC
CASSQAPRDGWRGYTF